The clone carrying this TCR beta chain was seen a single time. Its target is unknown. This specimen belongs to a study of graft-versus-host responses after intestinal transplantation. Study results and limitations: Elevated graft-versus-host to host-versus-graft clonal ratios in allografts were recorded for patients with graft-donor T cell macrochimerism.

The CDR3 sequence is 14 residues long. V shed 1 base and J shed 4 bases, with 8 bases lying between them. CDR1 is LGHNA, CDR2 YNFKEQ, per germline. TCRdb keeps only in-frame clones here, not all; method: immunoSEQ multiplex PCR. Of about 39,000 clones in the sample, over 90% were seen once. The rearrangement uses TRBV4-2 and TRBJ1-5; D gene ambiguous. The starting material was unstimulated CD8+ T cells sorted from spleen or lymph node cells, obtained before transplant. This clonotype was sampled from a human donor who was the organ donor for an intestinal transplant. CDR3 sequence reads: CASSQVSGNQPQHF. As DNA, the CDR3 is TGTGCCAGCAGCCAAGTTTCAGGAAATCAGCCCCAGCATTTT.